This T cell receptor beta chain was sequenced for a study of cytomegalovirus exposure and HLA in healthy donors. In germline, CDR1 is MGHRA, CDR2 YSYEKL. The CDR3 has 16 residues. Trimming took 5 bases from V and 1 from J; bases not matched to a gene: 3. This PCR relied on a set of 60 Vbeta primers and 13 Jbeta primers. The repertoire was sequenced with immunoSEQ multiplex PCR; TCRdb's copy has only in-frame clones and lacks some. The sample has around 100,000 clones; 60% to 80% are singletons. The sequenced sample consisted of PBMCs. This sequence originates from a man aged 55 to 70 in good health and CMV-seropositive. The chain has TRBV4-1 and TRBJ2-2; TRBD2 agrees at 11 bases. The CDR3 region has the DNA TGCGCCAGCAGCTTCCTAGCGGGGGGGAACACCGGGGAGCTGTTTTTT. This translates into CASSFLAGGNTGELFF.